The sequence of this TCR beta chain was determined in a study of blood T cell repertoires in COVID-19. Trimming took off 1 base at V and 2 bases at J, with 3 bases between the two ends. The CDR3 has 13 amino acids. Germline V CDR1 and CDR2: LNHNV, YYDKDF (reference sequence). TCRdb keeps only in-frame clones here, not all; method: immunoSEQ multiplex PCR. Among under 250,000 clones listed, 85% to 95% were seen once. The rearrangement uses TRBV15 and TRBJ1-5; D call uncertain. What was sequenced was peripheral blood. The TCR sequence derives from a man younger than 40 with COVID-19, enrolled during active disease. The CDR3 nucleotides read TGTGCCACCAGCAGAGTAGGCAATCAGCCCCAGCATTTT. It specifies CATSRVGNQPQHF.